This TCR beta chain was observed in a study of control samples from healthy donors and cancer patients. Data came from immunoSEQ multiplex PCR; TCRdb stores just in-frame clones and leaves some out. The data contain about 100,000 clones, more than 85% of them singletons. Germline V gene data show CDR1 as LNHNV and CDR2 as YYDKDF (reference sequence). Trimming removed 1 base from V and 5 bases from J; junction bases left unmatched: 11. The CDR3 loop spans 17 amino acids. Material: blood. This chain connects TRBV15 to TRBJ1-2, with 9 bases identical to TRBD1. The sequence came from a woman in her fifties or sixties in good health. The CDR3 reads CATSRGNRGLWPYGYTF. The CDR3 DNA is TGTGCCACCAGCAGAGGGAACAGGGGGCTATGGCCTTATGGCTACACCTTC.